This is a list of T cell receptor beta chains from one sample in a study of blood T cells in healthy people across ages. Via MiXCR, TCRdb re-called the 5' RACE reads, giving one row per CDR3 protein. The sample records some 1.6 million distinct CDR3 sequences, about 35% being singletons. Sequences were obtained from blood. These receptor sequences come from a woman in her thirties in good health. The CDR3 runs from the conserved cysteine through the conserved F or W. Fields, in order: clone size, J gene, V gene, D gene, CDR3 protein, CDR3 DNA. D genes are given only for firm matches. Expanded clones get a size class; other rows say once, few or many, or leave the size out.

few | TRBJ2-1 | TRBV4-1 | TRBD1 | CASSQSGQGYNEQFF | TGCGCCAGCAGCCAGTCGGGACAGGGCTACAATGAGCAGTTCTTC
NA | TRBJ2-1 | TRBV20-1 | TRBD1 | CSARQGLSYNEQFF | TGCAGTGCCAGACAGGGGCTCTCCTACAATGAGCAGTTCTTC
NA | TRBJ1-2 | TRBV20-1 | NA | CSASRGENYGCTF | TGCAGTGCTAGCCGGGGCGAAAACTATGGCTGCACCTTC
NA | TRBJ1-5 | TRBV28 | TRBD1 | CASSAQSGQGGQPQHF | TGTGCCAGCAGTGCCCAATCGGGACAGGGCGGTCAGCCCCAGCATTTT
few | TRBJ2-7 | TRBV20-1 | NA | CSARLHGQYF | TGCAGCGCTAGACTACACGGGCAGTACTTC
few | TRBJ2-5 | TRBV15 | NA | CATSRDPGSPATQYF | TGTGCCACCAGCAGAGATCCCGGGAGCCCCGCGACCCAGTACTTC
NA | TRBJ1-5 | TRBV3-1 | NA | CASSPDGGAQPQHF | TGTGCCAGCAGCCCCGACGGGGGGGCTCAGCCCCAGCATTTT
few | TRBJ1-2 | TRBV20-1 | TRBD1 | CSASYPDRDGYTF | TGCAGTGCTAGCTACCCTGACAGGGATGGCTACACCTTC
NA | TRBJ1-1 | TRBV5-1 | NA | CASSLDIGKGTEAFF | TGCGCCAGCAGCTTGGATATAGGTAAGGGCACTGAAGCTTTCTTT
NA | TRBJ2-7 | TRBV28 | TRBD2 | CASRGGLAGTYEQYF | TGTGCCAGCAGGGGGGGACTAGCGGGAACCTACGAGCAGTACTTC
NA | TRBJ2-3 | TRBV18 | TRBD2 | CASSPRLAEGSPDTQYF | TGTGCCAGCTCACCCAGACTAGCGGAGGGTTCGCCAGATACGCAGTATTTT